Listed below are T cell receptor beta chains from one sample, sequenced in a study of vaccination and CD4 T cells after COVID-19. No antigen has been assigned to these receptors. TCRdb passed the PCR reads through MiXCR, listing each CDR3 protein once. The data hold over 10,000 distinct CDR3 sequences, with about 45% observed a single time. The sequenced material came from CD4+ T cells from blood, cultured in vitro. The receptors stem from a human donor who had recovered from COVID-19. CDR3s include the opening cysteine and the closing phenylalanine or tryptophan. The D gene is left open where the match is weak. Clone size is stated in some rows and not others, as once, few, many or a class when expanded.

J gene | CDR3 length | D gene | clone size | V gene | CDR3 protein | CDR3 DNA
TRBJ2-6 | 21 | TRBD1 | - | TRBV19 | CASSIGPTDPGQISGANVLTF | TGTGCCAGTAGTATTGGACCCACTGATCCGGGACAGATCTCTGGGGCCAACGTCCTGACTTTC
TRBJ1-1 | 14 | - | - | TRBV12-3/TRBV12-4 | CASSLRGGDTEAFF | TGTGCCAGCAGTTTAAGGGGAGGAGACACTGAAGCTTTCTTT
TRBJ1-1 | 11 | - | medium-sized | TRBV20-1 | CSARLTGEAFF | TGCAGTGCTAGGTTGACAGGAGAAGCTTTCTTT
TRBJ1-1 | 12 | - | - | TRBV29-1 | CSVEPGRFEAFF | TGCAGCGTTGAACCGGGCCGCTTTGAAGCTTTCTTT
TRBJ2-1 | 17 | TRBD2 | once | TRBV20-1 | CSARAGLAGYSYNEQFF | TGCAGTGCTAGAGCTGGACTAGCGGGCTACTCCTACAATGAGCAGTTCTTC
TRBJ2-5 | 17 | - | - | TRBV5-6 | CASSLEGYGGSQETQYF | TGTGCCAGCAGCTTGGAGGGCTACGGGGGCTCCCAAGAGACCCAGTACTTC
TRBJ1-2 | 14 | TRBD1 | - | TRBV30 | CAWSGDRGEGGYTF | TGTGCCTGGAGTGGGGACAGGGGAGAGGGTGGCTACACCTTC
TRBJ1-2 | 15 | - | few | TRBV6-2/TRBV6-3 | CASTLYRDSGYGYTF | TGTGCCAGCACCCTTTACCGGGACTCCGGGTATGGCTACACCTTC
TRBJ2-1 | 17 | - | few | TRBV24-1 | CATSDFGGRPLSNEQFF | TGTGCCACCAGTGATTTCGGCGGCAGACCGCTTTCCAATGAGCAGTTCTTC
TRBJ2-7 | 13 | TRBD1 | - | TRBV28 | CASSDRGKYEQYF | TGTGCCAGCAGCGACAGGGGGAAGTACGAGCAGTACTTC